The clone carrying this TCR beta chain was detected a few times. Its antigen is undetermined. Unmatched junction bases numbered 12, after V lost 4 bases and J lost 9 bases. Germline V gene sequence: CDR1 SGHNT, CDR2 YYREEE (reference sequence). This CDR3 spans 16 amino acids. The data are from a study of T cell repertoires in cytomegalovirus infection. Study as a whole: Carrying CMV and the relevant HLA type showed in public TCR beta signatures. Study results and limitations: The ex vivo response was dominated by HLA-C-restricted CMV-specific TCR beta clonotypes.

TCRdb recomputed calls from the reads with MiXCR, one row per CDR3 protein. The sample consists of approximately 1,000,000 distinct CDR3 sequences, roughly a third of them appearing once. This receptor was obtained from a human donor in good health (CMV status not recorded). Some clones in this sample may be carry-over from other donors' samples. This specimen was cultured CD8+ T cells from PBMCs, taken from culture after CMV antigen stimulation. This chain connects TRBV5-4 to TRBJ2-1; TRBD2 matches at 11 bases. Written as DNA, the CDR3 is TGTGCCAGCAGCGACCTAGCGGGGGGACTATATGTTGAGCAGTTCTTC. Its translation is CASSDLAGGLYVEQFF.